The 21 T cell receptor beta chains below were found in one sample sequenced in a study of T cell responses to AZD1222 COVID-19 vaccine. Sequencing used immunoSEQ multiplex PCR; TCRdb keeps in-frame clones, though not all of them. The sample carries about 130,000 clones, approximately 94% recorded once. This specimen was peripheral blood, taken on day 0 of AZD1222 vaccination. The receptors stem from an adult in good health.

The genes are TRBV6-5 and TRBJ1-5; D call uncertain. The CDR3 is 13 residues long. The ends were cut back, 5 bases at V and 9 bases at J, with 14 bases in the middle. Germline V lookup: CDR1 MNHEY, CDR2 SVGAGI. This CDR3 reads CASSQNSPRPQHF. The CDR3 DNA is TGTGCCAGCAGTCAAAACAGCCCCAGGCCCCAGCATTTT.

The rearrangement links TRBV28 to TRBJ2-1; D unresolved. Trimming removed 5 bases from V and 3 bases from J, with 14 bases in between. Germline CDR1 reads MDHEN; CDR2 reads SYDVKM. The CDR3 loop spans 15 amino acids. The CDR3 nucleotides read TGTGCCAGCAGTCCCGGAGTCAGGAACTACAATGAGCAGTTCTTC. Translating gives CASSPGVRNYNEQFF. Filled out from reference TRBV28 and TRBJ2-1, the complete variable domain reads DVKVTQSSRYLVKRTGEKVFLECVQDMDHENMFWYRQDPGLGLRLIYFSYDVKMKEKGDIPEGYSVSREKKERFSLILESASTNQTSMYLCASSPGVRNYNEQFFGPGTRLTVL.

V usage is TRBV29-1 and J usage is TRBJ2-1; D is uncertain. V lost 4 bases and J 7 bases, leaving 11 bases between the germline ends. The CDR3 consists of 12 residues. The germline V gene encodes CDR1 SQVTM and CDR2 ANQGSEA. DNA of the CDR3: TGCAGCGTTGTTCTACAAGGGAATGAGCAGTTCTTC. It is translated as CSVVLQGNEQFF.

The chain carries TRBV11-2 and TRBJ2-7, with D unclear. V shed 4 bases and J shed 2 bases, with 0 bases lying between them. CDR1 and CDR2 (germline): SGHAT, FQNNGV. This CDR3 has 10 residues. The CDR3: CASSSYEQYF. CDR3 nucleotides: TGTGCCAGCAGCTCCTACGAGCAGTACTTC.

This clone was seen only a few times. The genes are TRBV19 and TRBJ1-1; TRBD1 might be the D (6 bases). The CDR3 runs 17 residues. V was clipped by 3 bases and J by 10 bases, with 27 bases between them. Germline V gene data show CDR1 as LNHDA and CDR2 as SQIVND (reference sequence). The CDR3 DNA reads TGTGCCAGTAGTATTTTTCGGGGGGCGGAAAGGCAAAGAGGAGCTTTCTTT. The encoded protein is CASSIFRGAERQRGAFF.

The rearrangement uses TRBV10-3 and TRBJ2-1; D may be TRBD2 (6 bases). Germline V CDR1 and CDR2: ENHRY, SYGVKD. Trimming pared 6 bases from V and 6 bases from J, leaving 9 bases between. This CDR3 contains 12 residues. In DNA, the CDR3 is TGTGCCATCAGCACCGGGAGCAATGAGCAGTTCTTC. It yields the protein CAISTGSNEQFF.

V gene TRBV28 combines with J gene TRBJ1-1, with 7 positions matching TRBD1. The CDR3 spans 15 residues. Trimming removed 5 bases from V and 2 bases from J; junction bases left unmatched: 8. Per the germline V gene, CDR1 is MDHEN and CDR2 is SYDVKM. In DNA, the CDR3 is TGTGCCAGCAGTCTTGGTAGACAGGGAAACACTGAAGCTTTCTTT. This encodes CASSLGRQGNTEAFF.

The chain has TRBV18 and TRBJ2-7; maybe TRBD1 (6 bases). Germline V lookup: CDR1 KGHSH, CDR2 LQKENI. The CDR3 is made up of 14 amino acids. The V and J ends lost 2 bases and 4 bases respectively, with 12 bases between them. CDR3 sequence (DNA): TGTGCCAGCTCACCAGGAAAGACAGGTTACGAGCAGTACTTC. It encodes CASSPGKTGYEQYF.

This chain uses TRBV7-6 with TRBJ1-1; TRBD1 matches 8 bases. V lost 2 bases and J lost 11; bases outside the gene matches: 10. The CDR3 runs to 14 residues. CDR1 and CDR2 (germline): SGHVS, FNYEAQ. CDR3 DNA sequence: TGTGCCAGCAGCTTACGTACAGGGGGAGTTGATGCTTTCTTT. It specifies CASSLRTGGVDAFF.

V and J are TRBV6-5 and TRBJ2-6; D may correspond to TRBD1 or TRBD2 (6 bases each). Trimming took 4 bases from V and 4 from J, leaving 11 bases between them. The CDR3 is 15 amino acids. Germline loops: CDR1 MNHEY, CDR2 SVGAGI. The CDR3 nucleotides read TGTGCCAGCAGTTCCGGGGGCGCAGGGGCCAACGTCCTGACTTTC. Translated: CASSSGGAGANVLTF.

This chain uses TRBV7-9 with TRBJ1-1; TRBD1 is a possible D gene (6 bases). The CDR3 is 14 residues long. V lost 4 bases and J 7 bases, leaving 16 bases between the germline ends. The germline V gene encodes CDR1 SEHNR and CDR2 FQNEAQ (reference sequence). This CDR3 reads CASSSPTGLGEAFF. The CDR3 DNA reads TGTGCCAGCAGCTCACCGACAGGCTTGGGTGAAGCTTTCTTT.

The V and J genes are TRBV19 and TRBJ1-1; D is unclear. This CDR3 contains 14 residues. V lost 1 base, J lost 5 bases, and 11 bases lay in between. The V gene's germline CDR1 is LNHDA and CDR2 SQIVND (reference sequence). This CDR3 reads CASSIGPGRTEAFF. For the CDR3, the DNA is TGTGCCAGTAGTATAGGACCTGGACGTACTGAAGCTTTCTTT.

V and J are TRBV9 and TRBJ1-2, with D perhaps matching TRBD1 (6 bases). Looked up from germline, CDR1 is SGDLS and CDR2 is YYNGEE. The CDR3 contains 13 residues. V shed 4 bases and J shed 4 bases, with 11 bases lying between them. The CDR3 region is CASSSRQAYGYTF. The DNA for the CDR3 is TGTGCCAGCAGCTCCAGACAGGCCTATGGCTACACCTTC.

V is TRBV18 and J is TRBJ2-1; 7 bases are shared with TRBD1. Germline CDR1 reads KGHSH; CDR2 reads LQKENI. J gave up 4 bases and V 6 bases, and 15 bases lay outside the gene matches. The length of the CDR3 is 17 residues. The chain's CDR3 is CASSPGQALNLYNEQFF. The CDR3 DNA is TGTGCCAGCTCCCCCGGACAGGCCCTTAACCTATACAATGAGCAGTTCTTC.

J is TRBJ1-3 and V is TRBV7-8, with TRBD1 as a possible D gene (5 bases). The CDR3 is 16 amino acids. The germline CDR1 and CDR2 sequences are SGHVS and FQNEAQ. V shed 3 bases and J shed 0 bases, with 12 bases lying between them. Here the CDR3 DNA reads TGTGCCAGCAGCTTCTCAGGGTCCCCCTCTGGAAACACCATATATTTT. As protein: CASSFSGSPSGNTIYF.

The chain combines TRBV11-2 with TRBJ2-1; 11 positions agree with TRBD2. Germline-derived CDR1 and CDR2 are SGHAT and FQNNGV. Trimming took 5 bases from V and 3 from J; bases not matched to a gene: 3. This CDR3 has 15 amino acids. The CDR3 DNA sequence: TGTGCCAGCAGCGCTAGCGGGAGGAGCTACAATGAGCAGTTCTTC. Its protein is CASSASGRSYNEQFF. The whole variable domain, remainder taken from reference TRBV11-2 and TRBJ2-1, is EAGVAQSPRYKIIEKRQSVAFWCNPISGHATLYWYQQILGQGPKLLIQFQNNGVVDDSQLPKDRFSAERLKGVDSTLKIQPAKLEDSAVYLCASSASGRSYNEQFFGPGTRLTVL.

CDR3 sequence: CASSGFFSGRAETGELFF. The CDR3 DNA is TGCGCCAGCAGCGGATTCTTTAGCGGGAGGGCCGAGACCGGGGAGCTGTTTTTT. The V gene is TRBV10-1, the J gene TRBJ2-2; 11 bases agree with TRBD2. The CDR3 loop spans 18 amino acids. Germline V gene sequence: CDR1 WNHNN, CDR2 SYGVQD (reference sequence). V shed 6 bases and J 5 bases; nucleotides not matched to a gene: 14.

The rearrangement joins TRBV20-1 to TRBJ1-2; 9 bases line up with TRBD1. With V trimmed by 3 bases and J by 8 bases, 7 bases remained unmatched. The CDR3 length is 13 residues. Germline assignment: CDR1 DFQATT and CDR2 SNEGSKA (reference sequence). CDR3 sequence (DNA): TGCAGTGCTAGTCACAGGGGGCGAGAAGGCTACACCTTC. Protein product: CSASHRGREGYTF.

The gene calls are TRBV4-1 and TRBJ2-1; 8 bases line up with TRBD1. The ends lost 1 base at V and 5 bases at J; junction bases unmatched: 10. Germline CDR1 is MGHRA and CDR2 is YSYEKL. The CDR3 runs 17 residues. CDR3 amino acids: CASSQVVGNRGNNEQFF. The CDR3 DNA is TGCGCCAGCAGCCAAGTAGTAGGGAACAGGGGGAACAATGAGCAGTTCTTC.

This clone was found a few times. CDR3 coding DNA: TGTGCCAGCTCACCACCGTCAAGCGCTGGAAACACCATATATTTT. Protein: CASSPPSSAGNTIYF. The chain joins TRBV18 to TRBJ1-3, with D hard to call. This CDR3 is built from 15 residues. CDR1 and CDR2 from the germline V gene are KGHSH and LQKENI. The germline V and J ends were trimmed by 0 bases and 2 bases, with 8 bases remaining between them.

CDR3 DNA sequence: TGTGCCAGCAGCTTCCAGCTAGAACTAGCGGGAGTGGGCGAGCAGTACTTC. This gives the protein CASSFQLELAGVGEQYF. The chain uses TRBV7-2 and TRBJ2-7, with 11 positions matching TRBD2. The V gene's germline CDR1 is SGHTA and CDR2 FQGNSA. The CDR3 spans 17 residues. V gave up 3 bases and J gave up 6 bases; unmatched junction bases: 13.